These 17 T cell receptor beta chains share one sample of origin, sequenced in a study of shared clonotypes between healthy human individuals. Sequencing used immunoSEQ multiplex PCR; TCRdb keeps in-frame clones, though not all of them. The sample has some 550,000 clones; about 97% are singletons. Sequences were obtained from naive CD4+ T cells sorted from blood. Subset denoted: CD45RA+ positively selected. The origin of the receptors is a young woman in good health.

In its sample, this clone was seen once. The identical CDR3 is also encoded by other nucleotide sequences in the sample. The chain recombines TRBV27 with TRBJ2-7, with 7 bases that match TRBD2. Germline V gives CDR1 MNHEY, CDR2 SMNVEV (reference sequence). CDR3 size: 16 residues. The V and J ends lost 5 bases and 3 bases, in that order; junction bases with no gene match: 13. CDR3 protein: CASSLGGGRVSYEQYF. Here the CDR3 DNA reads TGTGCCAGCAGTCTCGGAGGCGGGAGAGTAAGCTACGAGCAGTACTTC.

This chain connects TRBV5-4 to TRBJ1-1; 11 bases agree with TRBD1. Germline values: CDR1 SGHNT, CDR2 YYREEE (reference sequence). V shed 3 bases, J shed 5 bases, and the junction held 9 bases outside the gene matches. The CDR3 is 16 residues long. CDR3 region: CASSSPGQGVGTEAFF. Here the CDR3 DNA reads TGTGCCAGCAGCTCTCCGGGACAGGGGGTAGGGACTGAAGCTTTCTTT.

Only one count was recorded for this clone. CDR3: CSVGYDHFSYEQYF. For the CDR3, the DNA is TGCAGCGTTGGCTATGACCACTTCTCCTACGAGCAGTACTTC. The rearrangement uses TRBV29-1 and TRBJ2-7; no definite D call. V dropped 4 bases and J dropped 0 bases, with 13 bases sitting between them. The CDR3 is made up of 14 amino acids. Germline CDR1 and CDR2: SQVTM and ANQGSEA.

The chain employs TRBV28 and TRBJ2-7; D uncertain. Germline V CDR1 and CDR2: MDHEN, SYDVKM. Trimming left V 3 bases short and J 1 base short, with 19 bases between. CDR3 length equals 17 residues. CDR3 coding DNA: TGTGCCAGCAGTTTTCCGCTGGTTTTAAGGCCATCCTACGAGCAGTACTTC. Translation: CASSFPLVLRPSYEQYF.

The V and J genes are TRBV7-2 and TRBJ1-2, with a possible D match to TRBD1 (6 bases). The germline V gene encodes CDR1 SGHTA and CDR2 FQGNSA. Trimming shortened V by 1 base and J by 7 bases, and 16 bases separated the two germline ends. The CDR3 is made up of 15 amino acids. The CDR3 DNA reads TGTGCCAGCAGCTTAGATGGGACACTCGCCATTGGCTACACCTTC. Translating it yields CASSLDGTLAIGYTF.

The rearrangement joins TRBV2 to TRBJ1-4; D remains ambiguous. The CDR3 is 15 residues long. Trimming removed 7 bases at V and 8 bases at J, with 20 bases between. Germline CDR1 and CDR2: SNHLY and FYNNEI. Written as DNA, the CDR3 is TGTGCCAGCAAAAGGAGCCCCTCAGTGGAGGAAAAACTGTTTTTT. Its translation: CASKRSPSVEEKLFF.

V gene TRBV27 combines with J gene TRBJ2-1; 8 bases are shared with TRBD2. Germline CDR1 is MNHEY and CDR2 is SMNVEV (reference sequence). This CDR3 is 15 amino acids long. V lost 6 bases to trimming and J lost 1 base; unmatched junction nucleotides: 5. CDR3 protein: CASRGGRRSYNEQFF. CDR3 DNA: TGTGCCAGCAGGGGCGGGAGGCGTTCCTACAATGAGCAGTTCTTC.

The chain has TRBV7-9 and TRBJ2-7; 14 bases are shared with TRBD2. This CDR3 contains 15 residues. V lost 5 bases to trimming and J lost 5 bases; unmatched junction nucleotides: 5. Germline CDR1 and CDR2: SEHNR and FQNEAQ (reference sequence). The CDR3 nucleotides are TGTGCCAGCAGCGTGGGACTAGCGGGAGTACACGAGCAGTACTTC. Residues: CASSVGLAGVHEQYF.

This chain joins TRBV7-5 and TRBJ2-1; TRBD2, the table's D call, was not compared with the DNA. TRBV7-5 is described as a pseudogene. This CDR3 comprises 14 residues. Written as DNA, the CDR3 is TGTGTCAGAAGCTTAGTGGGGGGGTCCAGTGAGCAGTTCTTC. Protein product: CVRSLVGGSSEQFF.

The chain joins TRBV5-1 to TRBJ2-7; 10 nucleotides line up with TRBD1. Germline values: CDR1 SGHRS, CDR2 YFSETQ. V shed 5 bases and J 2 bases; nucleotides not matched to a gene: 10. This CDR3 comprises 16 residues. CDR3 amino acids: CASSVTPGTGAYEQYF. The CDR3 bases are TGCGCCAGCAGTGTTACTCCCGGGACAGGGGCCTACGAGCAGTACTTC. Supplemented by reference TRBV5-1 and TRBJ2-7, the full variable domain reads KAGVTQTPRYLIKTRGQQVTLSCSPISGHRSVSWYQQTPGQGLQFLFEYFSETQRNKGNFPGRFSGRQFSNSRSEMNVSTLELGDSALYLCASSVTPGTGAYEQYFGPGTRLTVT.

The rearrangement uses TRBV28 and TRBJ1-5; 7 bases match TRBD1. Per the germline V gene, CDR1 is MDHEN and CDR2 is SYDVKM. The CDR3 has 12 amino acids. V shed 10 bases and J 6 bases; nucleotides not matched to a gene: 6. DNA for the CDR3: TGTGCCATGTCACAGGGGAGTCAGCCCCAGCATTTT. Amino acids: CAMSQGSQPQHF.

J is TRBJ1-1 and V is TRBV5-5; TRBD1 matches 7 bases. Trimming removed 0 bases from V and 5 bases from J; junction bases left unmatched: 7. Germline values: CDR1 SGHKS, CDR2 YYEKEE (reference sequence). This CDR3 is built from 15 residues. The CDR3 DNA follows: TGTGCCAGCAGCTTGGGAGCAGGGGGAGGTACTGAAGCTTTCTTT. It translates to CASSLGAGGGTEAFF.

The chain carries TRBV9 and TRBJ2-7; D remains unclear. Germline assignment: CDR1 SGDLS and CDR2 YYNGEE. This CDR3 comprises 12 residues. V lost 4 bases to trimming and J lost 6 bases, with 11 bases between them. The CDR3 sequence: CASSKTFGEQYF. DNA of the CDR3: TGTGCCAGCAGCAAGACCTTTGGCGAGCAGTACTTC.

V and J are TRBV28 and TRBJ2-3, with TRBD2 matching over 10 bases. CDR1 MDHEN and CDR2 SYDVKM come from the germline V gene. The CDR3 sequence is 15 residues long. Losses at the gene ends were 4 bases for V and 3 bases for J; bases not matched to a gene: 4. The CDR3 is CASSSSGRATDTQYF. The CDR3 DNA reads as TGTGCCAGCAGTTCGAGCGGGAGGGCAACAGATACGCAGTATTTT.

With regard to this clone: A much more abundant neighbour one base away suggests this may be a read error. J is TRBJ2-5 and V is TRBV5-4; no firm D call. Trimming removed 2 bases from V and 1 base from J, with 0 bases in between. CDR1 is SGHNT and CDR2 is YYREEE in the germline V gene (reference sequence). The CDR3 has 11 residues. The CDR3 sequence is CASSFQETQYF. Here the CDR3 DNA reads TGTGCCAGCAGCTTCCAAGAGACCCAGTACTTC.

As for this clone: Different DNA sequences within this sample yield the same CDR3. The CDR3 DNA reads as TGTGCCTGGAGTGTATCGGGTGATCAGCCCCAGCATTTT. Its translation is CAWSVSGDQPQHF. The gene calls are TRBV30 and TRBJ1-5, with D unclear. The ends were cut back, 0 bases at V and 5 bases at J, with 8 bases in the middle. Germline CDR1 GTSNPN, CDR2 SVGIG (reference sequence). This CDR3 contains 13 residues. Complete variable domain (other parts from reference TRBV30 and TRBJ1-5): SQTIHQWPATLVQPVGSPLSLECTVEGTSNPNLYWYRQAAGRGLQLLFYSVGIGQISSEVPQNLSASRPQDRQFILSSKKLLLSDSGFYLCAWSVSGDQPQHFGDGTRLSIL.

This chain connects TRBV5-4 to TRBJ2-7, with 9 bases aligning to TRBD1. The V gene's germline CDR1 is SGHNT and CDR2 YYREEE (reference sequence). The CDR3 has 14 amino acids. J lost 1 base, V lost 3 bases, and 2 bases had no gene match. The CDR3 DNA sequence: TGTGCCAGCAGCTCGGGACAGGGATCCTACGAGCAGTACTTC. Protein sequence: CASSSGQGSYEQYF.